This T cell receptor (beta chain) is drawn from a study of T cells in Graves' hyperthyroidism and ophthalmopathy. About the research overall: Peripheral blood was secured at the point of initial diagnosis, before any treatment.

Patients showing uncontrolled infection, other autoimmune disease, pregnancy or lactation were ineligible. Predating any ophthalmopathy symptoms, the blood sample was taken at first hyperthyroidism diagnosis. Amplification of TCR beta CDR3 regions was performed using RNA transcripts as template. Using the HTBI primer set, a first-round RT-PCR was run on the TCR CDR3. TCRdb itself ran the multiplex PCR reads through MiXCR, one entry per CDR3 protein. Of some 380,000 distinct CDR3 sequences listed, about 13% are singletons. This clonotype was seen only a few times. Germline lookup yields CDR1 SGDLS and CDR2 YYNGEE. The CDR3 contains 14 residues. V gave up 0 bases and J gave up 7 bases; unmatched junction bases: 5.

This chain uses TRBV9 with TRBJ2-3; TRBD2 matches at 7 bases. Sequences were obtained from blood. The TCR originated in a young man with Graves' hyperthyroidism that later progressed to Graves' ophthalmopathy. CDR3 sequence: CASSVEAAGNTQYF. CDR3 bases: TGTGCCAGCAGCGTAGAAGCAGCGGGGAATACGCAGTATTTT.